This note documents a single TCR beta chain sequence. Its antigen is undetermined. There was one heparinised blood draw per donor, averaging around 100 mL. Staining for CD45RO/CCR7/CD25/CD127/CD95/CD27 allowed sorting of CD4+ naive, central memory, regulatory and stem cell-like memory cells. The authors obtained over 98% purity in all sorted populations. These data originate in a study of beta chain features in type 1 diabetes. Germline V gives CDR1 SGHDN, CDR2 FVKESK. The CDR3 loop spans 14 amino acids. The V and J ends lost 2 bases and 8 bases respectively, with 12 bases between them. TCRB transcripts that were expressed got sequenced, as all of the isolated RNA had been reverse transcribed. Measured with immunoSEQ multiplex PCR; TCRdb has only the in-frame clones, and not every one. The data show around 280,000 clones, over 14% seen once. General observations from the study: Moderate yet significant TCRB CDR3 shortening was seen in Type 1 diabetes patients in all four CD4+ subsets.

This sequence was found in a man younger than 35 with type 1 diabetes. The chain recombines TRBV14 with TRBJ1-4; D remains unclear. The sequenced material came from naive CD4+ T cells from blood. The CDR3: CASSQSDWQEKLFF. For the CDR3, the DNA is TGTGCCAGCAGCCAATCCGACTGGCAGGAAAAACTGTTTTTT.